These 29 T cell receptor beta chains originate from one sample sequenced in a study of graft-versus-host responses after intestinal transplantation. No cognate antigen is known for these TCRs. Only in-frame clones appear in the TCRdb table, and some are missing; sequencing was by immunoSEQ multiplex PCR. Here the sample spans 130,000 or so clones, about 93% being singletons. The starting material was unstimulated CD4+ T cells sorted from spleen or lymph node cells, obtained before intestinal transplant. Source of these receptors: a human donor who received an intestinal transplant.

The J gene is TRBJ2-1, the V gene TRBV7-9, with no clear D. The CDR3 has 14 amino acids. V lost 1 base, J lost 1 base, and 5 bases lay in between. Germline V gene lookup returns CDR1 SEHNR and CDR2 FQNEAQ (reference sequence). The DNA of the CDR3 is TGTGCCAGCAGCTTAGGGTTTTCCTACAATGAGCAGTTCTTC. Translating gives CASSLGFSYNEQFF.

The V call is TRBV9, the J call TRBJ1-1; D is perhaps TRBD1 (6 bases). The CDR3 spans 12 residues. With 7 bases removed from V and 5 bases from J, the gap between germline ends came to 12 bases. The germline V gene encodes CDR1 SGDLS and CDR2 YYNGEE. CDR3 in DNA: TGTGCCAGCCCACAGGGTAGGACTGAAGCTTTCTTT. Its translation is CASPQGRTEAFF. Using reference TRBV9 and TRBJ1-1 for the parts outside the CDR3, the full variable domain is DSGVTQTPKHLITATGQRVTLRCSPRSGDLSVYWYQQSLDQGLQFLIQYYNGEERAKGNILERFSAQQFPDLHSELNLSSLELGDSALYFCASPQGRTEAFFGQGTRLTVV.

The chain carries TRBV5-1 and TRBJ2-5; 10 bases are shared with TRBD2. Germline values: CDR1 SGHRS, CDR2 YFSETQ. The CDR3 runs 15 residues. V shed 2 bases, J shed 2 bases, and the junction held 3 bases outside the gene matches. CDR3 sequence reads: CASSFTSGTQETQYF. CDR3 nucleotide sequence: TGCGCCAGCAGCTTTACTAGCGGGACTCAAGAGACCCAGTACTTC.

J is TRBJ1-5 and V is TRBV19; no clear D gene. Germline loops: CDR1 LNHDA, CDR2 SQIVND (reference sequence). The CDR3 loop spans 13 amino acids. V was clipped by 4 bases and J by 7 bases, with 11 bases between them. CDR3 sequence (DNA): TGTGCCAGTAGTAAGGCAGTGGGGCAGCCCCAGCATTTT. Protein product: CASSKAVGQPQHF.

The gene calls are TRBV10-3 and TRBJ2-5, with 8 bases identical to TRBD2. The length of the CDR3 is 14 residues. V dropped 10 bases and J dropped 2; count of bases not matched to a gene: 9. The germline V gene has CDR1 ENHRY and CDR2 SYGVKD. The CDR3 coding sequence is TGTGCCACGTTAAGCGGGAGTCAACAAGAGACCCAGTACTTC. Its protein product is CATLSGSQQETQYF.

The J gene is TRBJ1-3, the V gene TRBV19; TRBD1 is a possible D gene (5 bases). V shed 4 bases and J shed 2 bases, with 12 bases lying between them. The CDR3 covers 15 residues. CDR1 and CDR2 from the germline V gene are LNHDA and SQIVND (reference sequence). The CDR3 loop is CASSSLGTPGNTIYF. The CDR3 DNA sequence: TGTGCCAGTAGTAGCCTGGGGACCCCTGGAAACACCATATATTTT.

The genes are TRBV5-1 and TRBJ1-1; D not certain. Per the germline V gene, CDR1 is SGHRS and CDR2 is YFSETQ. The CDR3 spans 13 residues. V gave up 2 bases and J gave up 3 bases, with 8 bases separating them. This CDR3 reads CASSFSGDTEAFF. The CDR3 DNA reads TGCGCCAGCAGCTTCTCAGGAGACACTGAAGCTTTCTTT. The whole variable domain, filled in from reference TRBV5-1 and TRBJ1-1, reads KAGVTQTPRYLIKTRGQQVTLSCSPISGHRSVSWYQQTPGQGLQFLFEYFSETQRNKGNFPGRFSGRQFSNSRSEMNVSTLELGDSALYLCASSFSGDTEAFFGQGTRLTVV.

The chain is built from TRBV20-1 and TRBJ2-5; D remains unclear. The germline CDR1 and CDR2 sequences are DFQATT and SNEGSKA (reference sequence). The CDR3 consists of 11 residues. Trimming took off 6 bases at V and 4 bases at J, with 9 bases between the two ends. As DNA, the CDR3 is TGCAGTGCCGACACCGGAGAGACCCAGTACTTC. Amino acid sequence: CSADTGETQYF.

In nucleotides, the CDR3 is TGTGCCAGCGCCATTGTCCGGGCAGGGGGCTCGGCTTTTGGCGTTTTCAATTCACCCCTCCACTTT. It yields the protein CASAIVRAGGSAFGVFNSPLHF. The chain is built from TRBV27 and TRBJ1-6; 8 bases fit TRBD1. The junction had 31 bases not matched to a gene; V was cut back by 8 bases and J by 7 bases. Per the germline V gene, CDR1 is MNHEY and CDR2 is SMNVEV (reference sequence). The CDR3 runs 22 residues.

The chain links TRBV5-4 to TRBJ2-1; D may be TRBD2 (6 bases). Trimming left V 0 bases short and J 2 bases short, with 9 bases between. The germline V gene encodes CDR1 SGHNT and CDR2 YYREEE (reference sequence). The CDR3 length is 15 residues. The CDR3 coding sequence is TGTGCCAGCAGCTTGGTGGGAGGACCCTACAATGAGCAGTTCTTC. It codes for CASSLVGGPYNEQFF.

J is TRBJ1-5 and V is TRBV28, with unresolved D. V lost 5 bases to trimming and J lost 3 bases, with 5 bases between them. Germline lookup yields CDR1 MDHEN and CDR2 SYDVKM. The CDR3 loop spans 12 amino acids. CDR3 nucleotide sequence: TGTGCCAGCAGTATAAACAATCAGCCCCAGCATTTT. Protein sequence: CASSINNQPQHF.

This chain uses TRBV28 with TRBJ2-7; 11 positions agree with TRBD2. Losses at the gene ends were 6 bases for V and 4 bases for J; bases not matched to a gene: 11. This CDR3 contains 16 residues. Per germline, CDR1 MDHEN and CDR2 SYDVKM. The CDR3 region is CASSLRLAGTLYEQYF. In nucleotides, the CDR3 is TGTGCCAGCAGCCTCCGACTAGCGGGAACTTTATACGAGCAGTACTTC.

This chain joins TRBV7-2 and TRBJ2-1; 8 bases fit TRBD2. This CDR3 has 15 amino acids. From germline, CDR1 is SGHTA and CDR2 FQGNSA. V trimming: 2 bases; J trimming: 6 bases; junction bases outside the gene matches: 6. The CDR3 bases are TGTGCCAGCAGCTTATTAGGACTAGCCGTCAATGAGCAGTTCTTC. Encoded protein: CASSLLGLAVNEQFF.

This chain links TRBV6-1 with TRBJ2-7; 7 bases agree with TRBD1. Trimming took 6 bases from V and 0 from J; bases not matched to a gene: 5. CDR1 is MNHNS and CDR2 is SASEGT in the germline V gene. The CDR3 is made up of 14 amino acids. CDR3 loop: CASSPRDSSYEQYF. The CDR3 nucleotides read TGTGCCAGCAGCCCCCGGGACAGCTCCTACGAGCAGTACTTC.

The gene calls are TRBV18 and TRBJ1-1, with unresolved D. The CDR3 spans 14 residues. The V gene lost 2 bases and the J gene lost 1 base, with 8 bases spanning the gap. Germline V gene data show CDR1 as KGHSH and CDR2 as LQKENI. The CDR3 here is CASSPTIRNTEAFF. The CDR3 nucleotides read TGTGCCAGCTCACCAACAATCAGGAACACTGAAGCTTTCTTT.

J is TRBJ2-7 and V is TRBV7-3, with D tentatively TRBD2 (6 bases). Trimming removed 5 bases at V and 8 bases at J, with 16 bases between. The CDR3 is 13 residues long. In germline, CDR1 is SGHTA, CDR2 FQGTGA. CDR3 loop: CASSPVSGGKQYF. The CDR3 DNA follows: TGTGCCAGCAGCCCCGTTTCTGGCGGGAAGCAGTACTTC. Combining the CDR3 with reference TRBV7-3 and TRBJ2-7 gives the whole variable domain GAGVSQTPSNKVTEKGKYVELRCDPISGHTALYWYRQSLGQGPEFLIYFQGTGAADDSGLPNDRFFAVRPEGSVSTLKIQRTERGDSAVYLCASSPVSGGKQYFGPGTRLTVT.

The gene calls are TRBV4-2 and TRBJ2-7, with no clear D. Trimming removed 1 base at V and 3 bases at J, with 10 bases between. Looked up from germline, CDR1 is LGHNA and CDR2 is YNFKEQ. The CDR3 contains 14 residues. The CDR3 coding sequence is TGTGCCAGCAGCCAAGGTGGAGCTTACTACGAGCAGTACTTC. Its protein product is CASSQGGAYYEQYF.

This chain joins TRBV5-1 and TRBJ2-5, with D perhaps matching TRBD1 (5 bases). The length of the CDR3 is 15 residues. Germline values: CDR1 SGHRS, CDR2 YFSETQ. The V end was cut by 5 bases, the J end by 3 bases, with 17 bases between. The CDR3 sequence is CASSPGHRPKETQYF. The CDR3, as DNA: TGCGCCAGCAGTCCTGGACACCGCCCAAAAGAGACCCAGTACTTC.

This clone was found once. CDR3 nucleotides: TGTGCCAGCAGCAAGACTAGCGGTTCCTACGAGCAGTACTTC. Translated, it gives CASSKTSGSYEQYF. The chain combines TRBV7-2 with TRBJ2-5, with 9 bases aligning to TRBD2. The J call is uncertain, as TRBJ2-7 better fits the DNA end. The CDR3 loop spans 14 amino acids. From germline, CDR1 is SGHTA and CDR2 FQGNSA.

The chain joins TRBV7-3 to TRBJ2-1; possibly TRBD2 for D (6 bases). Germline CDR1 is SGHTA and CDR2 is FQGTGA. This CDR3 has 14 residues. V lost 5 bases and J lost 0, with 8 bases in between. CDR3 sequence reads: CASSLRGSYNEQFF. In DNA, the CDR3 is TGTGCCAGCAGCCTGCGGGGCTCCTACAATGAGCAGTTCTTC.

The V and J genes are TRBV18 and TRBJ2-5; TRBD1 aligns across 7 bases. Germline CDR1 KGHSH, CDR2 LQKENI. This CDR3 comprises 17 residues. V lost 3 bases and J lost 2; bases outside the gene matches: 12. CDR3 DNA sequence: TGTGCCAGCTCACCGCTCAAACCGACAGGGTTACAAGAGACCCAGTACTTC. Protein: CASSPLKPTGLQETQYF. Full variable domain (remainder filled in from reference TRBV18 and TRBJ2-5): NAGVMQNPRHLVRRRGQEARLRCSPMKGHSHVYWYRQLPEEGLKFMVYLQKENIIDESGMPKERFSAEFPKEGPSILRIQQVVRGDSAAYFCASSPLKPTGLQETQYFGPGTRLLVL.

J is TRBJ1-5 and V is TRBV6-6; D is unclear. The CDR3 consists of 13 residues. V was pared by 2 bases and J by 8 bases, with 10 bases between. Germline CDR1 and CDR2: MNHNY and SVGAGI (reference sequence). The CDR3 DNA is TGTGCCAGCAGTTACGGGTTGGAGGAGCCCCAGCATTTT. It translates to CASSYGLEEPQHF.

Only one count was recorded for this clone. The rearrangement joins TRBV14 to TRBJ2-1, with TRBD2 matching over 15 bases. Germline loops: CDR1 SGHDN, CDR2 FVKESK. The V segment lost 3 bases and the J segment 4 bases; nucleotides outside the gene matches: 10. The CDR3 covers 19 residues. This CDR3 reads CASSHSSGTSGRNYNEQFF. The CDR3 DNA follows: TGTGCCAGCAGCCACTCCTCCGGGACTAGCGGGAGGAATTACAATGAGCAGTTCTTC.

The V call is TRBV5-4, the J call TRBJ1-6; 7 bases map to TRBD1. Germline V gene lookup returns CDR1 SGHNT and CDR2 YYREEE (reference sequence). The V gene end was trimmed by 0 bases and the J gene end by 7 bases; junction bases not matched to a gene: 4. This CDR3 comprises 15 residues. This CDR3 reads CASSLVGTANSPLHF. In DNA, the CDR3 is TGTGCCAGCAGCTTGGTAGGGACAGCAAATTCACCCCTCCACTTT.

The chain employs TRBV28 and TRBJ1-5; the match to TRBD1 covers 7 bases. Germline V gene lookup returns CDR1 MDHEN and CDR2 SYDVKM. The CDR3 is made up of 14 amino acids. V lost 7 bases to trimming and J lost 6 bases; unmatched junction nucleotides: 9. The chain's CDR3 is CASTTGAGGQPQHF. The DNA for the CDR3 is TGTGCCAGCACCACCGGCGCAGGGGGTCAGCCCCAGCATTTT.

The chain is built from TRBV5-5 and TRBJ2-3, with 12 positions matching TRBD1. The ends lost 4 bases at V and 1 base at J; junction bases unmatched: 10. The CDR3 loop spans 18 amino acids. The germline V gene encodes CDR1 SGHKS and CDR2 YYEKEE (reference sequence). The CDR3 spells CASSVVAGTGGRTDTQYF. CDR3 DNA: TGTGCCAGCAGCGTGGTTGCAGGGACAGGGGGCCGCACAGATACGCAGTATTTT.

This chain connects TRBV19 to TRBJ1-3; D uncertain. The CDR3 length is 16 residues. The V gene lost 7 bases and the J gene lost 2 bases, with 18 bases spanning the gap. Germline V lookup: CDR1 LNHDA, CDR2 SQIVND (reference sequence). The CDR3 spells CASTPRSGKPGNTIYF. DNA for the CDR3: TGTGCCAGTACTCCCCGAAGTGGCAAGCCTGGAAACACCATATATTTT.

The gene calls are TRBV2 and TRBJ2-7; 13 bases align to TRBD2. Germline V gene lookup returns CDR1 SNHLY and CDR2 FYNNEI. This CDR3 contains 15 residues. Trimming removed 6 bases from V and 2 bases from J; junction bases left unmatched: 4. The CDR3 nucleotides read TGTGCCAGCAGACTACTAGCGGGAGGGACCTACGAGCAGTACTTC. This gives the protein CASRLLAGGTYEQYF.

The rearrangement joins TRBV7-9 to TRBJ1-1; D is unclear. Trimming pared 9 bases from V and 1 base from J, leaving 12 bases between. The CDR3 is made up of 13 amino acids. Germline V gene lookup returns CDR1 SEHNR and CDR2 FQNEAQ (reference sequence). The chain's CDR3 is CASTGGSNTEAFF. CDR3 DNA: TGTGCCAGTACCGGAGGGTCGAACACTGAAGCTTTCTTT.